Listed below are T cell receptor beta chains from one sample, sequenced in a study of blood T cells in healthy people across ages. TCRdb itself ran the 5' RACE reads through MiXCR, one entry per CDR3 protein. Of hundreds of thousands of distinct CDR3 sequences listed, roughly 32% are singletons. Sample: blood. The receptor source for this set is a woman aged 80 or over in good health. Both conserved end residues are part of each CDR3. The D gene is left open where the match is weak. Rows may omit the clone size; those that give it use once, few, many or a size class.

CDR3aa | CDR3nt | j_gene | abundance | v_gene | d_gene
CASSPPGIAGGNEQFF | TGCGCCAGCAGCCCGCCGGGGATAGCGGGGGGGAATGAGCAGTTCTTC | TRBJ2-1 | once | TRBV5-1 | TRBD2
CASSLRRVDSPLHF | TGTGCCAGCAGTTTACGTAGGGTGGATTCACCCCTCCACTTT | TRBJ1-6 | many | TRBV12-3/TRBV12-4 | .
CASSLGLRGNEQFF | TGTGCCAGCAGCTTGGGGTTGAGGGGAAATGAGCAGTTCTTC | TRBJ2-1 | few | TRBV5-8 | .
CASSYPSSGANEQFF | TGTGCCAGCAGTTACCCCTCTAGCGGGGCCAATGAGCAGTTCTTC | TRBJ2-1 | many | TRBV6-2/TRBV6-3 | TRBD2
CASSYAGNNQPQHF | TGTGCCAGCAGTTACGCAGGGAACAATCAGCCCCAGCATTTT | TRBJ1-5 | . | TRBV6-2/TRBV6-3 | .
CASSYRGGALNTEAFF | TGTGCCAGCAGTTACCGTGGGGGGGCCCTGAACACTGAAGCTTTCTTT | TRBJ1-1 | . | TRBV6-2/TRBV6-3 | .
CSARGGSLHEQYF | TGCAGTGCTAGAGGGGGATCTTTGCACGAGCAGTACTTC | TRBJ2-7 | . | TRBV20-1 | .
CASSLQPGQGADYEQYF | TGTGCCAGCAGCCTCCAACCGGGACAGGGGGCTGACTACGAGCAGTACTTC | TRBJ2-7 | many | TRBV7-9 | TRBD1
CASSLLGAGGSNEQFF | TGTGCCAGCAGCCTCCTGGGAGCGGGGGGAAGCAATGAGCAGTTCTTC | TRBJ2-1 | . | TRBV14 | TRBD2
CATSDSTRPSNNEQFF | TGTGCCACCAGTGACTCAACACGGCCAAGCAACAATGAGCAGTTCTTC | TRBJ2-1 | . | TRBV24-1 | .
CASSQRQQGVGNYGYTF | TGTGCCAGCAGCCAAAGGCAACAGGGGGTGGGTAACTATGGCTACACCTTC | TRBJ1-2 | . | TRBV3-1 | TRBD1
CASSPRVRRRTDTQYF | TGTGCCAGCTCACCAAGAGTCAGGAGACGGACAGATACGCAGTATTTT | TRBJ2-3 | many | TRBV18 | .
CATATSGEHTDTQYF | TGTGCCACCGCGACTAGCGGGGAGCACACAGATACGCAGTATTTT | TRBJ2-3 | many | TRBV27 | TRBD2
CASLSRGRETQYF | TGTGCCTCCCTCTCCCGCGGGAGAGAGACCCAGTACTTC | TRBJ2-5 | many | TRBV7-2 | TRBD2
CASGLADRGVNNEQFF | TGTGCTAGTGGTTTGGCGGACAGGGGGGTTAACAATGAGCAGTTCTTC | TRBJ2-1 | many | TRBV12-5 | TRBD1
CASSQGGSGEAFF | TGTGCCAGCAGCCAAGGGGGCTCGGGTGAAGCTTTCTTT | TRBJ1-1 | . | TRBV4-2 | .
CAISTQDRGTNYGYTF | TGTGCCATCAGTACTCAGGACAGGGGGACTAACTATGGCTACACCTTC | TRBJ1-2 | many | TRBV10-3 | TRBD1
CASTHRGLRETQYF | TGTGCCAGCACCCACAGGGGGCTTCGGGAGACCCAGTACTTC | TRBJ2-5 | many | TRBV12-3/TRBV12-4 | TRBD1
CASSPGTGYHQPQHF | TGTGCCAGCAGCCCTGGGACAGGGTATCATCAGCCCCAGCATTTT | TRBJ1-5 | . | TRBV3-1 | TRBD1
CSVVSSYEQYF | TGCAGCGTTGTCAGCTCCTACGAGCAGTACTTC | TRBJ2-7 | few | TRBV29-1 | .
CASSNRIDTEAFF | TGTGCCAGCAGTAACCGAATTGACACTGAAGCTTTCTTT | TRBJ1-1 | . | TRBV2 | .
CASSLERMNTEAFF | TGCGCCAGCAGTTTGGAACGGATGAACACTGAAGCTTTCTTT | TRBJ1-1 | many | TRBV5-1 | .
CASGQGALNTEAFF | TGTGCCAGTGGACAGGGGGCCCTAAACACTGAAGCTTTCTTT | TRBJ1-1 | . | TRBV6-2/TRBV6-3 | TRBD1
CASSSYRPGTSGGAADTQYF | TGTGCCAGCAGCTCCTACAGACCGGGGACTAGCGGGGGGGCCGCAGATACGCAGTATTTT | TRBJ2-3 | many | TRBV13 | TRBD2
CSARGDRSKTEAFF | TGCAGTGCTAGGGGGGACAGGAGTAAGACTGAAGCTTTCTTT | TRBJ1-1 | . | TRBV20-1 | TRBD1
CAISDGGSRTEAFF | TGTGCCATCAGTGATGGGGGGTCGAGGACTGAAGCTTTCTTT | TRBJ1-1 | once | TRBV10-3 | .
CSAGGVNYNEQFF | TGCAGTGCTGGTGGGGTGAACTACAATGAGCAGTTCTTC | TRBJ2-1 | many | TRBV20-1 | .
CASSQVEAYNSPLHF | TGTGCCAGCAGCCAAGTGGAGGCCTATAATTCACCCCTCCACTTT | TRBJ1-6 | . | TRBV3-1 | .
CASSLRQTQYF | TGTGCCAGCAGCCTCCGCCAGACCCAGTACTTC | TRBJ2-5 | many | TRBV7-2 | .
CSARIRDRGLIRTEAFF | TGCAGTGCTAGAATCCGGGACAGGGGGCTCATCCGAACTGAAGCTTTCTTT | TRBJ1-1 | . | TRBV20-1 | TRBD1
CASSRIDRGRGDTQYF | TGTGCCAGCAGCCGTATCGACAGGGGCCGAGGAGATACGCAGTATTTT | TRBJ2-3 | few | TRBV5-6 | TRBD1
CASSPSSEGDNEQFF | TGTGCCAGCAGCCCCTCTAGCGAGGGGGACAATGAGCAGTTCTTC | TRBJ2-1 | . | TRBV27 | .
CASSGSAGGGKGTQYF | TGTGCCAGCAGCGGATCAGCGGGGGGGGGGAAGGGCACGCAGTATTTT | TRBJ2-3 | many | TRBV9 | TRBD2
CASSQDSLNHGYTF | TGTGCCAGCAGCCAAGACAGCTTGAACCATGGCTACACCTTC | TRBJ1-2 | . | TRBV3-1 | .
CASSKTSGEGGELFF | TGCGCCAGCAGCAAGACTAGCGGGGAAGGCGGGGAGCTGTTTTTT | TRBJ2-2 | . | TRBV5-1 | TRBD2
CASSLGRYTEAFF | TGCGCCAGCAGCTTGGGCAGGTACACTGAAGCTTTCTTT | TRBJ1-1 | many | TRBV5-1 | .
CASSSQGVGGNQPQHF | TGTGCCAGCAGCTCCCAGGGGGTAGGTGGCAATCAGCCCCAGCATTTT | TRBJ1-5 | many | TRBV7-9 | TRBD1
CASSHRPSNYGHTF | TGTGCCAGCAGTCACAGACCGTCTAACTATGGCCACACCTTC | TRBJ1-2 | . | TRBV2 | .
CASTSGGSNQPQHF | TGTGCCAGTACCTCGGGGGGGAGCAATCAGCCCCAGCATTTT | TRBJ1-5 | . | TRBV28 | .
CSAHRLGGSYHEQYF | TGCAGCGCCCACCGTTTAGGGGGCTCCTACCATGAGCAGTACTTC | TRBJ2-7 | . | TRBV29-1 | TRBD1
CASSPRVASGIPDTQYF | TGTGCCAGCAGCCCCCGGGTGGCTAGCGGGATCCCAGATACGCAGTATTTT | TRBJ2-3 | . | TRBV7-2 | TRBD2
CASSLTQTSYEQYF | TGTGCCAGCAGTTTAACTCAGACGTCCTACGAGCAGTACTTC | TRBJ2-7 | . | TRBV27 | .
CASSTQQGGNEQFF | TGCGCCAGCAGCACCCAACAGGGTGGGAATGAGCAGTTCTTC | TRBJ2-1 | . | TRBV5-1 | .
CATSRDRNDSPLHF | TGTGCCACCAGCAGAGATAGGAATGATTCACCCCTCCACTTT | TRBJ1-6 | . | TRBV15 | .
CANSPRVEAFF | TGTGCCAACAGCCCTCGTGTTGAAGCTTTCTTT | TRBJ1-1 | . | TRBV7-9 | .
CASSLDRENIQYF | TGTGCCAGCAGCTTGGACAGGGAAAACATTCAGTACTTC | TRBJ2-4 | many | TRBV11-2 | TRBD1
CASSAMGGDQPQHF | TGCGCCAGCAGCGCTATGGGCGGGGACCAGCCCCAGCATTTT | TRBJ1-5 | . | TRBV5-1 | .
CASSFRGAGDQPQHF | TGTGCCAGCAGCTTCAGGGGGGCAGGGGATCAGCCCCAGCATTTT | TRBJ1-5 | . | TRBV27 | TRBD1
CASSPRDREAFF | TGTGCCAGCAGTCCGAGGGACCGTGAAGCTTTCTTT | TRBJ1-1 | few | TRBV12-3/TRBV12-4 | .
CASSSGVREGYNEQFF | TGTGCCAGCAGCTCCGGTGTCAGGGAAGGCTACAATGAGCAGTTCTTC | TRBJ2-1 | many | TRBV7-8 | .
CASTRGTQPQHF | TGTGCCAGCACTCGGGGAACTCAGCCCCAGCATTTT | TRBJ1-5 | many | TRBV12-3/TRBV12-4 | .
CASSPDGTGLSSYEQYF | TGTGCCAGCTCACCAGACGGGACAGGCCTGAGCTCCTACGAGCAGTACTTC | TRBJ2-7 | . | TRBV18 | TRBD1